The 20 T cell receptor beta chains below come from one sample, sequenced in a study of blood T cell repertoires in COVID-19. Here immunoSEQ multiplex PCR was the method, and the copy in TCRdb shows in-frame clones only, minus some. This repertoire shows about 76,000 clones, 91% found once; its top ten account for 5.5% to 6%. Sequenced material: peripheral blood. The receptors shown here come from a human donor in a cohort sampled during active COVID-19.

This clone was seen once. The CDR3 sequence is CASSLRESSYEQYF. CDR3 sequence (DNA): TGTGCCAGCAGCTTAAGAGAGAGCTCCTACGAGCAGTACTTC. This chain links TRBV5-4 with TRBJ2-7; D uncertain. CDR3 length: 14 residues. The germline V gene has CDR1 SGHNT and CDR2 YYREEE (reference sequence). V was trimmed by 2 bases and J by 0 bases, leaving 9 bases between them.

V is TRBV11-3 and J is TRBJ2-5; no firm D call. Germline values: CDR1 SGHNT, CDR2 YENEEA. V was trimmed by 4 bases and J by 5 bases, leaving 17 bases between them. This CDR3 comprises 15 residues. In nucleotides, the CDR3 is TGTGCCAGCAGCTCCGGGTCCCAAGCGTGGGAGACCCAGTACTTC. It translates to CASSSGSQAWETQYF.

The rearrangement links TRBV15 to TRBJ1-4, with D maybe TRBD1 (5 bases). Trimming stripped 0 bases from V and 8 bases from J, with 16 bases between. The CDR3 is 16 amino acids. In germline, CDR1 is LNHNV, CDR2 YYDKDF (reference sequence). CDR3 DNA: TGTGCCACCAGCAGAGATTTAGGGCAGGGTGGCGAAAAACTGTTTTTT. It yields the protein CATSRDLGQGGEKLFF.

The rearrangement joins TRBV10-3 to TRBJ2-1, with 9 positions matching TRBD2. J lost 6 bases, V lost 5 bases, and 8 bases had no gene match. Per germline, CDR1 ENHRY and CDR2 SYGVKD. The CDR3 runs 15 residues. The CDR3 nucleotides are TGTGCCATCAGTCGGAGCGGGGGGTCTATCAATGAGCAGTTCTTC. This codes for CAISRSGGSINEQFF.

The table lists this clone with a count of one. The rearrangement joins TRBV7-6 to TRBJ1-2, with 7 bases lining up with TRBD1. The ends lost 5 bases at V and 5 bases at J; junction bases unmatched: 5. This CDR3 has 13 amino acids. Germline CDR1 reads SGHVS; CDR2 reads FNYEAQ. CDR3 nucleotides: TGTGCCAGCAGCCCCGGACAGGAGTATGGCTACACCTTC. Its protein is CASSPGQEYGYTF.

CDR3 sequence (DNA): TGTGCCAGCAGCCAAGCGACAGGGGGTTTGTATACGCAGTATTTT. Translating gives CASSQATGGLYTQYF. This sequence joins TRBV5-4 and TRBJ2-3; 9 nucleotides agree with TRBD1. CDR3 length: 15 amino acids. Germline V gene data show CDR1 as SGHNT and CDR2 as YYREEE (reference sequence). The V and J ends lost 4 bases and 7 bases, in that order; junction bases with no gene match: 10. Full variable domain (missing parts from reference TRBV5-4 and TRBJ2-3): ETGVTQSPTHLIKTRGQQVTLRCSSQSGHNTVSWYQQALGQGPQFIFQYYREEENGRGNFPPRFSGLQFPNYSSELNVNALELDDSALYLCASSQATGGLYTQYFGPGTRLTVL.

The chain links TRBV7-6 to TRBJ2-7, with TRBD1 matching over 9 bases. With V trimmed by 5 bases and J by 3 bases, 8 bases remained unmatched. The CDR3 extends over 15 amino acids. The V gene's germline CDR1 is SGHVS and CDR2 FNYEAQ. The CDR3 DNA sequence: TGTGCCAGCAGCGACACCGGGACAGGGTACTACGAGCAGTACTTC. It codes for CASSDTGTGYYEQYF.

This chain uses TRBV7-6 with TRBJ2-5; 10 bases align to TRBD1. Germline assignment: CDR1 SGHVS and CDR2 FNYEAQ. The CDR3 extends over 16 amino acids. Unmatched junction bases numbered 6, after V lost 3 bases and J lost 2 bases. CDR3 protein: CASSLSPGQGQETQYF. CDR3 coding DNA: TGTGCCAGCAGCTTGAGTCCGGGACAGGGGCAAGAGACCCAGTACTTC.

V gene TRBV3-1 (or the pseudogene TRBV3-2) combines with J gene TRBJ1-2; D possibly corresponds to TRBD1 (5 bases). This CDR3 region has 12 residues. CDR1 is LGHDT, CDR2 YNNKEL, per germline (reference sequence). Trimming pared 1 base from V and 8 bases from J, leaving 8 bases between. The CDR3 loop is CASSQGGAGYTF. The CDR3, as DNA: TGTGCCAGCAGCCAAGGGGGCGCGGGCTACACCTTC.

This chain joins TRBV6-5 and TRBJ1-1; no definite D call. The V end lost 5 bases, the J end lost 3 bases, and 10 bases lay between the germline ends. The CDR3 has 13 residues. Germline loops: CDR1 MNHEY, CDR2 SVGAGI. Here the CDR3 DNA reads TGTGCCAGCAGTATTAGGGAGGACACTGAAGCTTTCTTT. Protein sequence: CASSIREDTEAFF.

The DNA of the CDR3 is TGTGCTAGTGGTTTGGTAATAGCGGGGGTAACCGGGGAGCTGTTTTTT. Translation gives CASGLVIAGVTGELFF. The rearrangement links TRBV12-5 to TRBJ2-2, with TRBD2 matching 9 bases. The CDR3 runs to 16 residues. The V gene's germline CDR1 is LGHNT and CDR2 FRNRAP. J gave up 5 bases and V 0 bases, and 4 bases lay outside the gene matches.

The chain recombines TRBV6-5 with TRBJ1-6; TRBD1 aligns across 9 bases. There are 16 residues in the CDR3. V lost 3 bases, J lost 14 bases, and 14 bases stayed unmatched. Per the germline V gene, CDR1 is MNHEY and CDR2 is SVGAGI. The CDR3 loop reads CASSYIRDRELLTLHF. The CDR3 DNA follows: TGTGCCAGCAGTTATATCAGGGACAGGGAGCTCCTCACCCTCCACTTT.

This clone came up once. V usage is TRBV10-1 and J usage is TRBJ2-5, with 9 bases fitting TRBD1. Germline V lookup: CDR1 WNHNN, CDR2 SYGVQD (reference sequence). Germline trimming cut 3 bases from V and 1 base from J; bases unmatched to any gene: 3. The CDR3 length is 15 residues. As DNA, the CDR3 is TGCGCCAGCAGTGATGGACAGGGGATCCAAGAGACCCAGTACTTC. It translates to CASSDGQGIQETQYF.

Here the CDR3 DNA reads TGTGCCAGCTACAGACAGGGGATGAGGGCAAATTCACCCCTCCACTTT. It is translated as CASYRQGMRANSPLHF. The chain combines TRBV5-6 with TRBJ1-6, with 8 bases aligning to TRBD1. The germline CDR1 and CDR2 sequences are SGHDT and YYEEEE. This CDR3 has 16 residues. Trimming took 7 bases from V and 7 from J; bases not matched to a gene: 13.

This chain links TRBV6-5 with TRBJ1-6; 9 nucleotides match TRBD1. The CDR3 has 14 amino acids. The ends lost 4 bases at V and 14 bases at J; junction bases unmatched: 9. Germline CDR1 reads MNHEY; CDR2 reads SVGAGI. CDR3 residues: CASSSGTGYSALHF. The DNA for the CDR3 is TGTGCCAGCAGTTCAGGGACAGGGTATTCGGCCCTCCACTTT.

V gene TRBV6-2 or TRBV6-3 combines with J gene TRBJ1-6; TRBD1 matches 7 bases. The CDR3 runs 18 residues. Germline V gives CDR1 MNHEY, CDR2 SVGEGT. With 0 bases clipped from V and 1 base from J, the junction kept 6 bases outside the gene matches. CDR3 sequence reads: CASSYSAGGFSYNSPLHF. The CDR3 coding sequence is TGTGCCAGCAGTTACTCGGCAGGGGGATTTTCCTATAATTCACCCCTCCACTTT.

The V and J genes are TRBV14 and TRBJ2-5, with a tentative D call TRBD2 (6 bases). The CDR3 totals 17 residues. Trimming left V 0 bases short and J 7 bases short, with 21 bases between. The germline CDR1 and CDR2 sequences are SGHDN and FVKESK. CDR3 bases: TGTGCCAGCAGCCAAGAAGGGGATTGGCGGGGTCAGGGGACCCAGTACTTC. It specifies CASSQEGDWRGQGTQYF. The full variable domain, in which reference TRBV14 and TRBJ2-5 provide the parts outside the CDR3, is EAGVTQFPSHSVIEKGQTVTLRCDPISGHDNLYWYRRVMGKEIKFLLHFVKESKQDESGMPNNRFLAERTGGTYSTLKVQPAELEDSGVYFCASSQEGDWRGQGTQYFGPGTRLLVL.

The CDR3 reads CASSREGGYTF. As DNA, the CDR3 is TGTGCCAGCTCCCGGGAAGGAGGCTACACCTTC. The rearrangement links TRBV18 to TRBJ1-2; D gene uncertain. Germline loops: CDR1 KGHSH, CDR2 LQKENI. Trimming stripped 6 bases from V and 8 bases from J, with 10 bases between. The CDR3 loop spans 11 amino acids.

The chain is built from TRBV27 and TRBJ2-1; 9 nucleotides match TRBD1. This CDR3 spans 16 amino acids. CDR1 and CDR2 from the germline V gene are MNHEY and SMNVEV (reference sequence). With 6 bases clipped from V and 2 bases from J, the junction kept 8 bases outside the gene matches. The CDR3 reads CASRSFRTGAYNEQFF. The DNA of the CDR3 is TGTGCCAGCAGATCGTTCCGGACAGGGGCCTACAATGAGCAGTTCTTC.

The chain is built from TRBV12-3 or TRBV12-4 and TRBJ1-6; D possibly corresponds to TRBD1 (6 bases). V was pared by 7 bases and J by 5 bases, with 9 bases between. The CDR3 is 13 amino acids. CDR3 bases: TGTGCCAGCAAAACAGGGAATAATTCACCCCTCCACTTT. Translation gives CASKTGNNSPLHF.